This entry lists 5 T cell receptor beta chains sequenced from one sample in a study of blood T cell repertoires in COVID-19. Some clones are missing from TCRdb's copy, which holds only in-frame ones; the method was immunoSEQ multiplex PCR. The table shows around 130,000 clones, with over 80% occurring only once. The specimen sequenced was PBMCs or T cells enriched from blood (not recorded which). The receptors come from a man aged 25-45 years who had recovered from COVID-19.

Written as DNA, the CDR3 is TGTGCCTGGAGTCCTCCCGGCGGAACCTACGAGCAGTACTTC. Amino acids: CAWSPPGGTYEQYF. The chain recombines TRBV30 with TRBJ2-7; D unresolved. Trimming took off 2 bases at V and 2 bases at J, with 13 bases between the two ends. The CDR3 length is 14 residues. Germline lookup yields CDR1 GTSNPN and CDR2 SVGIG (reference sequence).

The chain carries TRBV18 and TRBJ2-3; no clear D gene. Germline assignment: CDR1 KGHSH and CDR2 LQKENI. V was pared by 2 bases and J by 6 bases, with 6 bases between. The length of the CDR3 is 12 residues. In DNA, the CDR3 is TGTGCCAGCTCACCATCTCGGGATACGCAGTATTTT. Its protein product is CASSPSRDTQYF.

The chain links TRBV6-5 to TRBJ1-3, with D possibly matching TRBD1 (5 bases). The CDR3 covers 15 residues. V was shortened by 2 bases and J by 8 bases, with 16 bases between the two germline ends. Germline V gives CDR1 MNHEY, CDR2 SVGAGI. CDR3 nucleotide sequence: TGTGCCAGCAGTTACGGGGGAGGGGCGCACGACACCATATATTTT. Protein: CASSYGGGAHDTIYF.

The chain employs TRBV9 and TRBJ2-3; a possible D gene is TRBD1 (5 bases). Germline CDR1 and CDR2: SGDLS and YYNGEE. The germline V and J ends were trimmed by 0 bases and 0 bases, with 11 bases remaining between them. The CDR3 loop spans 16 amino acids. The CDR3 spells CASSVAGAASTDTQYF. The CDR3 nucleotides are TGTGCCAGCAGCGTAGCTGGGGCGGCTAGCACAGATACGCAGTATTTT.

The rearrangement uses TRBV5-1 and TRBJ1-1, with 7 nucleotides matching TRBD1. This CDR3 region has 15 residues. V dropped 4 bases and J dropped 1; count of bases not matched to a gene: 7. CDR1 is SGHRS and CDR2 is YFSETQ in the germline V gene. The CDR3 sequence: CASSQGVYENTEAFF. The CDR3, as DNA: TGCGCCAGCAGCCAGGGGGTGTACGAGAACACTGAAGCTTTCTTT.